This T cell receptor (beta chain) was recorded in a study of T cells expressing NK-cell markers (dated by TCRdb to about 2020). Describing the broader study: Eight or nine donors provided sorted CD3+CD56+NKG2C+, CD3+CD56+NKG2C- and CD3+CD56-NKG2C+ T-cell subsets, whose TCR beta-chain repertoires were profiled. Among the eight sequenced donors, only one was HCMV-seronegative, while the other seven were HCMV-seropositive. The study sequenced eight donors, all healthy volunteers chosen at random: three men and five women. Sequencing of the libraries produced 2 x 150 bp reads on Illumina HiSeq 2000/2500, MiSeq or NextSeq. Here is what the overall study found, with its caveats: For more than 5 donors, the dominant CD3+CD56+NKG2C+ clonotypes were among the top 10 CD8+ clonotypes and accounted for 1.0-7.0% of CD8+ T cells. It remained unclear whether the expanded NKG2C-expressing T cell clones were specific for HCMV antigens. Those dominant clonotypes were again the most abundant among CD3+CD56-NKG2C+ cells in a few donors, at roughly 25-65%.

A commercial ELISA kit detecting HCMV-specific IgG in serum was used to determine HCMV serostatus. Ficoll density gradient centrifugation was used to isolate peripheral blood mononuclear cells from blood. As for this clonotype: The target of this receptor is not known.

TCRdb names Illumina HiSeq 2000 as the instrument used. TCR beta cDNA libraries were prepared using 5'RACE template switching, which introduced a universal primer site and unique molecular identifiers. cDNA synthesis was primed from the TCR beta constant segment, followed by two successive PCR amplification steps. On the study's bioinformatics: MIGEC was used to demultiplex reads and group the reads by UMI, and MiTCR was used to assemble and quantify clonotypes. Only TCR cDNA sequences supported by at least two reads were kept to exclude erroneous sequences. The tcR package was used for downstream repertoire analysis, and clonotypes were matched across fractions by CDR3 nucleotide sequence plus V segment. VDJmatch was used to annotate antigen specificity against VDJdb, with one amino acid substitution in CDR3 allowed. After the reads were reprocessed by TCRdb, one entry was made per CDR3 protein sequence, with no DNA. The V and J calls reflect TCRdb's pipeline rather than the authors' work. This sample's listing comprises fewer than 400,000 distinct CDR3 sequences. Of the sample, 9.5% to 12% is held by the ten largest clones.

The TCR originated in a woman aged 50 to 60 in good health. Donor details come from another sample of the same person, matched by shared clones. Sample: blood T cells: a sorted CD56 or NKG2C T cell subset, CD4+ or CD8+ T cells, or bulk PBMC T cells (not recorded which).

CDR3 reads: CASSAEFGGLSYEQYF. The chain couples TRBV5-1 to TRBJ2-7; lacking DNA, the TRBD1 call made by TCRdb goes unchecked. Taken from the germline V gene, the CDR1 and CDR2 loops are SGHRS and YFSETQ. The CDR3 sequence holds 16 residues, the cysteine and phenylalanine included. The nucleotide record is missing.